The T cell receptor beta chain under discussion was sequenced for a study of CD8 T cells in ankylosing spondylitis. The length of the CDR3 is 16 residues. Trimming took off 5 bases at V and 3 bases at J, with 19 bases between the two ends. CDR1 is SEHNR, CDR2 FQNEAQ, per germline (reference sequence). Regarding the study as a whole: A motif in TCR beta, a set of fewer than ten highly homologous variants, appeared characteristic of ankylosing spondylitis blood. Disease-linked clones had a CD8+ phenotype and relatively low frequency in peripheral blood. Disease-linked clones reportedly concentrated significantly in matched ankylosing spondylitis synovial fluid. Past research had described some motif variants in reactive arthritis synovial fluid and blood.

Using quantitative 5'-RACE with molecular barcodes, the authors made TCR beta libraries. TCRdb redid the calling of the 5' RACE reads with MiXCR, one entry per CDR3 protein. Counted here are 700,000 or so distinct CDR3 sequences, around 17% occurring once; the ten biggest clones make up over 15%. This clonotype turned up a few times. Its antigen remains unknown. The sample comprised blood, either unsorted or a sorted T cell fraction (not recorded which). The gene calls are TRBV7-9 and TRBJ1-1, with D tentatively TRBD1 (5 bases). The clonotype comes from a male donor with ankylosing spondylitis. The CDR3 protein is CASSVRPRQGDTEAFF. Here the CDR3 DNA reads TGTGCCAGCAGCGTACGGCCCCGGCAGGGCGACACTGAAGCTTTCTTT.